This TCR beta chain was captured in a study of CXCR3-negative and CXCR3-positive naive CD8 T cells. Cells classed as naive CD8+ T cells were CD45RO-CCR7+CD27+CD95-. As for this clonotype: What it binds is not known.

UMI-labeled TRB cDNA libraries were prepared by 5' RACE. TCRdb reprocessed the 5' RACE reads, with one entry per CDR3 protein and no DNA. Recorded for this sample: some 150,000 distinct CDR3 sequences. The CDR3 is made up of 15 amino acids. Germline V CDR1 and CDR2: MGHRA, YSYEKL. Study results and limitations: Comparison of naive CXCR3-negative and CXCR3-positive cells revealed similar TRBV-TRBJ usage, while memory cells differed. Memory CD8+ cells showed much lower diversity, while both naive subsets were comparably high. CXCR3 levels fell partly with cryopreservation; most assays relied on fresh PBMCs. Naive cells with CXCR3 showed TRB CDR3s that were more hydrophobic than those in CXCR3-negative naive cells.

Material: naive CXCR3+ CD8+ T cells from blood. The subset denotes: CD45RO-CCR7+CD27+CD95- naive CD8+ T cells expressing CXCR3 (TNR3+). The J gene is TRBJ2-3, the V gene TRBV4-1; TCRdb indicates TRBD2, and absent DNA this call remains unverified. The sequence came from a human donor in good health. Some clones in this sample may be carry-over from other donors' samples. The CDR3 loop is CASSPTSGVFTTQYF.